This T cell receptor (beta chain) was recorded in a study of shared clonotypes between healthy human individuals. Findings and caveats of the study: Few donors limited the genetic and exposure-history diversity represented.

Naive CD8 populations comprised CD45RO-negative cells positively selected for CCR7, excluding terminally differentiated effector memory CD45RA+ cells. Germline V CDR1 and CDR2: MDHEN, SYDVKM. Trimming stripped 1 base from V and 3 bases from J, with 10 bases between. The CDR3 consists of 14 residues. Sequenced by immunoSEQ multiplex PCR; TCRdb stores in-frame clones only, minus some. The data contain 600,000 or so clones, about 95% of them singletons. To note about this clone: Antigen specificity is unknown.

This clonotype was obtained from a woman aged 30 to 39 in good health. The V and J genes are TRBV28 and TRBJ2-7, with a weak D call TRBD1 (6 bases). Sample: naive CD8+ T cells sorted from blood. CDR3 DNA sequence: TGTGCCAGCAGTTTATTCAGGGACAACTACGAGCAGTACTTC. It specifies CASSLFRDNYEQYF.